The 26 T cell receptor beta chains below all came from one sample that was sequenced in a study of blood T cell repertoires in COVID-19. Data came from immunoSEQ multiplex PCR; TCRdb stores just in-frame clones and leaves some out. The sample shows 100,000 to 140,000 clones, about 91% of them seen only once. What was sequenced was peripheral blood. These receptors were collected from a man between 45 and 60 years old with active or convalescent COVID-19.

This chain connects TRBV4-1 to TRBJ2-7; TRBD2 aligns across 10 bases. Germline V gene lookup returns CDR1 MGHRA and CDR2 YSYEKL. Trimming at V came to 1 base and at J to 1 base, leaving 7 bases not matched to a gene. This CDR3 contains 17 residues. The CDR3 DNA reads as TGCGCCAGCAGCCAAGGGCCGGTAGCGGGAGGTTCCTACGAGCAGTACTTC. Translated: CASSQGPVAGGSYEQYF.

This clone has only one observation. The rearrangement uses TRBV30 and TRBJ2-3; 7 bases line up with TRBD2. The J segment lost 0 bases and the V segment lost 2 bases, leaving 5 bases of the junction unmatched. Per the germline V gene, CDR1 is GTSNPN and CDR2 is SVGIG (reference sequence). The CDR3 contains 15 residues. In nucleotides, the CDR3 is TGTGCCTGGAGTTCCCTAGCGGCTAGCACAGATACGCAGTATTTT. This encodes CAWSSLAASTDTQYF.

This clone was counted a few times. V and J are TRBV2 and TRBJ1-6, with a tentative D call TRBD1 (6 bases). Trimming took 4 bases from V and 2 from J, leaving 15 bases between them. The CDR3 length is 17 residues. Germline V gene lookup returns CDR1 SNHLY and CDR2 FYNNEI. The CDR3 spells CASSVAAGAAYNSPLHF. The DNA of the CDR3 is TGTGCCAGCAGTGTCGCGGCAGGGGCTGCCTATAATTCACCCCTCCACTTT. The full variable domain, completed using reference TRBV2 and TRBJ1-6, is EPEVTQTPSHQVTQMGQEVILRCVPISNHLYFYWYRQILGQKVEFLVSFYNNEISEKSEIFDDQFSVERPDGSNFTLKIRSTKLEDSAMYFCASSVAAGAAYNSPLHFGNGTRLTVT.

This chain uses TRBV19 with TRBJ1-3; perhaps TRBD1 as D (5 bases). Per germline, CDR1 LNHDA and CDR2 SQIVND (reference sequence). This CDR3 is built from 15 residues. Deletions cut 2 bases from V and 0 bases from J, with 8 bases between. CDR3 amino acids: CASSIPGFSGNTIYF. The CDR3 nucleotides read TGTGCCAGTAGTATACCAGGGTTCTCTGGAAACACCATATATTTT.

The chain uses TRBV12-2 and TRBJ2-5; TRBD2, the table's D call, lacks a check against the DNA. TRBV12-2 is listed as a pseudogene. The CDR3 extends over 16 amino acids. The CDR3 spells CASRLACSPRAETQYF. For the CDR3, the DNA is TGTGCAAGTCGCTTAGCATGCAGTCCGCGGGCCGAGACCCAGTACTTC.

V and J are TRBV10-3 and TRBJ2-2; 7 nucleotides match TRBD2. The length of the CDR3 is 13 residues. Per the germline V gene, CDR1 is ENHRY and CDR2 is SYGVKD. V trimming: 5 bases; J trimming: 7 bases; junction bases outside the gene matches: 4. The CDR3 loop reads CAISTSEIGELFF. As DNA, the CDR3 is TGTGCCATCAGTACTAGCGAAATCGGGGAGCTGTTTTTT.

V gene TRBV10-2 combines with J gene TRBJ2-7; the D gene is possibly TRBD2 (6 bases). Between the trimmed V and J ends, which lost 6 bases and 0 bases, there was a span of 12 bases. Germline lookup yields CDR1 WSHSY and CDR2 SAAADI. The CDR3 sequence is 14 residues long. CDR3 DNA sequence: TGCGCCAGCAGAGGAGCGGGCGGCTCCTACGAGCAGTACTTC. Amino acid sequence: CASRGAGGSYEQYF.

V usage is TRBV6-2 or TRBV6-3 and J usage is TRBJ2-7; 8 bases align to TRBD1. CDR1 is MNHEY, CDR2 SVGEGT, per germline. The V segment lost 2 bases and the J segment 12 bases; nucleotides outside the gene matches: 9. This CDR3 region has 13 residues. The CDR3 spells CASSYPGTGRLYF. Written as DNA, the CDR3 is TGTGCCAGCAGTTACCCAGGGACAGGTCGGCTGTACTTC.

This clone showed up just once. The chain has TRBV6-5 and TRBJ1-1; D might be TRBD1 (5 bases). The germline V gene encodes CDR1 MNHEY and CDR2 SVGAGI. The CDR3 extends over 13 amino acids. V was shortened by 6 bases and J by 1 base, with 9 bases between the two germline ends. The CDR3 here is CASRNRRNTEAFF. DNA of the CDR3: TGTGCCAGCAGGAACAGGAGGAACACTGAAGCTTTCTTT.

The genes are TRBV24-1 and TRBJ1-2; 7 bases map to TRBD1. CDR1 KGHDR and CDR2 SFDVKD come from the germline V gene. The CDR3 contains 13 residues. Trimming took 3 bases from V and 4 from J; bases not matched to a gene: 1. In DNA, the CDR3 is TGTGCCACCAGTGATGGGACAGTCTATGGCTACACCTTC. It is translated as CATSDGTVYGYTF.

The V call is TRBV28, the J call TRBJ2-7; 9 nucleotides align to TRBD1. V dropped 3 bases and J dropped 6; count of bases not matched to a gene: 6. CDR1 and CDR2 from the germline V gene are MDHEN and SYDVKM. The CDR3 totals 14 residues. As DNA, the CDR3 is TGTGCCAGCAGTTTTTTCGGGACAGGGAGCGAGCAGTACTTC. Translated: CASSFFGTGSEQYF.

The chain is built from TRBV4-3 and TRBJ2-2, with a tentative D call TRBD2 (7 bases). Germline V gene lookup returns CDR1 LGHNA and CDR2 YSLEER. V was clipped by 0 bases and J by 5 bases, with 13 bases between them. There are 16 residues in the CDR3. DNA for the CDR3: TGCGCCAGCAGCCAAGATAGGGGGGGTATGACCGGGGAGCTGTTTTTT. This sequence encodes CASSQDRGGMTGELFF.

The chain has TRBV28 and TRBJ2-4, with TRBD2 identical over 12 bases. Trimming at V came to 5 bases and at J to 3 bases, leaving 17 bases not matched to a gene. This CDR3 region has 20 residues. Germline V lookup: CDR1 MDHEN, CDR2 SYDVKM. CDR3 loop: CASSEIRLAGVGLVKNIQYF. CDR3 in DNA: TGTGCCAGCAGTGAGATCCGACTAGCGGGAGTTGGTTTGGTCAAAAACATTCAGTACTTC.

This chain links TRBV18 with TRBJ2-3, with a tentative D call TRBD1 (6 bases). The ends were cut back, 4 bases at V and 0 bases at J, with 11 bases in the middle. The CDR3 is made up of 15 amino acids. Looked up from germline, CDR1 is KGHSH and CDR2 is LQKENI. The CDR3 reads CASSREQGSTDTQYF. The CDR3, as DNA: TGTGCCAGCTCACGGGAACAGGGCAGCACAGATACGCAGTATTTT.

The chain uses TRBV5-1 and TRBJ2-3, with TRBD2 identical over 7 bases. The CDR3 contains 15 residues. CDR1 is SGHRS, CDR2 YFSETQ, per germline. V trimming: 0 bases; J trimming: 3 bases; junction bases outside the gene matches: 4. CDR3 amino acids: CASSLGGSVTDTQYF. CDR3 DNA sequence: TGCGCCAGCAGCTTGGGCGGGAGTGTTACAGATACGCAGTATTTT. Complete variable domain (other parts from reference TRBV5-1 and TRBJ2-3): KAGVTQTPRYLIKTRGQQVTLSCSPISGHRSVSWYQQTPGQGLQFLFEYFSETQRNKGNFPGRFSGRQFSNSRSEMNVSTLELGDSALYLCASSLGGSVTDTQYFGPGTRLTVL.

This clone was counted a single time. The chain uses TRBV6-1 and TRBJ1-2; D may be TRBD1 (5 bases). Trimming removed 2 bases at V and 7 bases at J, with 17 bases between. CDR1 and CDR2 from the germline V gene are MNHNS and SASEGT. CDR3 length equals 15 residues. This CDR3 is CASSETGLDGSGYTF. The DNA for the CDR3 is TGTGCCAGCAGTGAAACAGGTCTGGATGGGTCTGGCTACACCTTC.

V gene TRBV24-1 combines with J gene TRBJ1-5, with D possibly being TRBD1 (5 bases). CDR3 size: 14 residues. V lost 3 bases to trimming and J lost 7 bases, with 12 bases between them. Germline V gives CDR1 KGHDR, CDR2 SFDVKD. The CDR3 DNA reads TGTGCCACCAGTGATGGCAGGGCCAGCCAGCCCCAGCATTTT. This gives the protein CATSDGRASQPQHF.

The sample holds one count of this clone. CDR3 amino acids: CASSLPPGTGLYNEQFF. CDR3 bases: TGTGCCAGCAGCCTACCCCCTGGGACTGGATTATACAATGAGCAGTTCTTC. The chain has TRBV7-2 and TRBJ2-1; TRBD2 is a possible D gene (6 bases). CDR3 length: 17 amino acids. Germline CDR1 reads SGHTA; CDR2 reads FQGNSA. Trimming shortened V by 5 bases and J by 4 bases, and 21 bases separated the two germline ends.

V and J are TRBV24-1 and TRBJ1-2; TRBD1 matches at 7 bases. The V and J ends lost 6 bases and 2 bases, in that order; junction bases with no gene match: 2. The CDR3 has 13 residues. Germline CDR1 and CDR2: KGHDR and SFDVKD. The CDR3 loop is CATSKQGNYGYTF. CDR3 in DNA: TGTGCCACCAGTAAACAGGGGAACTATGGCTACACCTTC.

The chain recombines TRBV18 with TRBJ2-2; TRBD2 matches 11 bases. CDR3 length equals 18 residues. Germline V gene sequence: CDR1 KGHSH, CDR2 LQKENI. The trim removed 3 bases at V and 5 bases at J, leaving 11 bases unmatched. This CDR3 is CASSPRLLAGGDTGELFF. CDR3 bases: TGTGCCAGCTCACCGCGGCTTCTAGCGGGAGGTGATACCGGGGAGCTGTTTTTT. The variable domain in full, completed from reference TRBV18 and TRBJ2-2, reads NAGVMQNPRHLVRRRGQEARLRCSPMKGHSHVYWYRQLPEEGLKFMVYLQKENIIDESGMPKERFSAEFPKEGPSILRIQQVVRGDSAAYFCASSPRLLAGGDTGELFFGEGSRLTVL.

The genes are TRBV24-1 and TRBJ2-2, with TRBD1 matching over 7 bases. The germline gives CDR1 KGHDR, CDR2 SFDVKD. The CDR3 runs 12 residues. Unmatched junction bases numbered 1, after V lost 5 bases and J lost 8 bases. The DNA of the CDR3 is TGTGCCACCAGTGTGGACAGGGGGGAGCTGTTTTTT. This sequence encodes CATSVDRGELFF.

The J gene is TRBJ2-7, the V gene TRBV5-8, with D maybe TRBD2 (5 bases). The CDR3 loop spans 15 amino acids. V lost 1 base, J lost 0 bases, and 11 bases lay in between. The germline V gene has CDR1 SGHTS and CDR2 YDEGEE. CDR3 loop: CASSLRGASSYEQYF. CDR3 bases: TGTGCCAGCAGCTTGCGGGGAGCTAGCTCCTACGAGCAGTACTTC.

This chain links TRBV6-5 with TRBJ1-5; D ambiguous. Trimming took off 6 bases at V and 2 bases at J, with 8 bases between the two ends. This CDR3 has 13 amino acids. Per the germline V gene, CDR1 is MNHEY and CDR2 is SVGAGI. CDR3 in DNA: TGTGCCAGCAGGGAGGGTGGCAATCAGCCCCAGCATTTT. Amino acids: CASREGGNQPQHF.

V is TRBV5-1 and J is TRBJ1-2; TRBD1 matches at 8 bases. This CDR3 is 16 amino acids long. Germline CDR1 reads SGHRS; CDR2 reads YFSETQ. J was trimmed by 0 bases and V by 1 base; bases with no gene match: 5. The CDR3 coding sequence is TGCGCCAGCAGCTTGACAGGGGGGAACTCTAACTATGGCTACACCTTC. It specifies CASSLTGGNSNYGYTF.

This clone was picked up one time. The chain combines TRBV4-3 with TRBJ2-1; TRBD2 agrees at 8 bases. This CDR3 region has 18 residues. The trim removed 2 bases at V and 2 bases at J, leaving 11 bases unmatched. Germline V gene sequence: CDR1 LGHNA, CDR2 YSLEER. CDR3: CASSQLQLLADPYNEQFF. CDR3 sequence (DNA): TGCGCCAGCAGCCAATTACAACTACTAGCGGATCCCTACAATGAGCAGTTCTTC.

This clone was counted a single time. The V and J genes are TRBV19 and TRBJ1-1; D unclear. CDR1 and CDR2 (germline): LNHDA, SQIVND (reference sequence). V lost 9 bases to trimming and J lost 1 base, with 15 bases between them. The CDR3 has 14 amino acids. CDR3 sequence: CASNGRRSNTEAFF. The CDR3 region has the DNA TGTGCCAGCAACGGCCGGCGGTCGAACACTGAAGCTTTCTTT.